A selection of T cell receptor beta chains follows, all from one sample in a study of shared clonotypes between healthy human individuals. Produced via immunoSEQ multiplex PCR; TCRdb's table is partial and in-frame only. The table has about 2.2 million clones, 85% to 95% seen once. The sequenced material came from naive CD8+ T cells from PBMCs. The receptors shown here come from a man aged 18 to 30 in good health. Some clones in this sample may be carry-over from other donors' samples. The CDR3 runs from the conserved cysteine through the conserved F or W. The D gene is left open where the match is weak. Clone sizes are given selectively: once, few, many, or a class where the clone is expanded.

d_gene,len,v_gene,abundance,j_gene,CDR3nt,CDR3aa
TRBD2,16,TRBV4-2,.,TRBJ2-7,TGTGCCAGCAGCCCACACTCAGCGGGAGTCCCGGACGAGCAGTACTTC,CASSPHSAGVPDEQYF
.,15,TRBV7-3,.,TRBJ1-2,TGTGCCAGCAGCTTAATCAGGATTTCTAACTATGGCTACACCTTC,CASSLIRISNYGYTF
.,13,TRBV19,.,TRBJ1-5,TGTGCCAGTAGTGGAACAGGATATCAGCCCCAGCATTTT,CASSGTGYQPQHF
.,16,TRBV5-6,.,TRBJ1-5,TGTGCCAGCAGCTTAGATGGGGAATTGGTTAATCAGCCCCAGCATTTT,CASSLDGELVNQPQHF
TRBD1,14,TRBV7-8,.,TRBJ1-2,TGTGCCAGCAGCTTGGACAGGGGAGTCTATGGCTACACCTTC,CASSLDRGVYGYTF
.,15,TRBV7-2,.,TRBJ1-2,TGTGCCAGCAGCTTGTATCGGAGTAGTGGCTATGGCTACACCTTC,CASSLYRSSGYGYTF
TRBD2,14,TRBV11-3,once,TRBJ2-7,TGTGCCAGCAGCTTGGGGCGGGAGGCCAACGAGCAGTACTTC,CASSLGREANEQYF
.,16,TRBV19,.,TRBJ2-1,TGTGCCAGCACGGAAATTAGCGGCAGCTCCTACAATGAGCAGTTCTTC,CASTEISGSSYNEQFF
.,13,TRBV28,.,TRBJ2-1,TGTGCCAGCCGCGCAGGAGGGGTGGATGAGCAGTTCTTC,CASRAGGVDEQFF
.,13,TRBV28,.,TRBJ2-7,TGTGCCAGCAGAGGGCAGGGAACCTACGAGCAGTACTTC,CASRGQGTYEQYF
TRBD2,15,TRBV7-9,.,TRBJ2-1,TGTGCCAGCAGACATGGACTAGCCCTTATCGATGAGCAGTTCTTC,CASRHGLALIDEQFF
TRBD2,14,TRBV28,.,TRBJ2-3,TGTGCCAGCAGTCCCTCAGCGGGACTTGATACGCAGTATTTT,CASSPSAGLDTQYF
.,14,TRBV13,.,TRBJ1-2,TGTGCCAGCAGCCCAGGCGGGACACCACCGGGAACCCCCTTC,CASSPGGTPPGTPF
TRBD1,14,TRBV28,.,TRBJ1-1,TGTGCCAGCGGTGGACAGGGGATGAACACTGAAGCTTTCTTT,CASGGQGMNTEAFF
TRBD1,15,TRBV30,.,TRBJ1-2,TGTGCCTGGAGTGTACTGGGCAGGGGGATCTATGGCTACACCTTC,CAWSVLGRGIYGYTF
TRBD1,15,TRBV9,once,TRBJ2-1,TGTGCCAGCAGCTCGAGACAGGGGGCCCTCAATGAGCAGTTCTTC,CASSSRQGALNEQFF
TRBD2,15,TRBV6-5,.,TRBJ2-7,TGTGCCAGCAGCATAGGACTAGCGAACTCCTACGAGCAGTACTTC,CASSIGLANSYEQYF
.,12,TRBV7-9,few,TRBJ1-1,TGTGCCAGTTCCCCGGCAAACACTGAAGCTTTCTTT,CASSPANTEAFF
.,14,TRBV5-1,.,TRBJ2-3,TGCGCCAGCTGGGCGGTTGCGAGCACAGATACGCAGTATTTT,CASWAVASTDTQYF
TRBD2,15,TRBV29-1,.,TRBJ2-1,TGCAGCGTTGGAGGGACGGGAGGGTTATGGAATGAGCAGTTCTTC,CSVGGTGGLWNEQFF
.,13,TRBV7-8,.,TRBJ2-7,TGTGCCAGCAGCGCAGACAGAAACTACGAGCAGTACTTC,CASSADRNYEQYF
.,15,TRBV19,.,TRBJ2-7,TGTGCCAGTAGTATATCGTCCGGGAGCATCTACGAGCAGTACTTC,CASSISSGSIYEQYF
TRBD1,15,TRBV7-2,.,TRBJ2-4,TGTGCCAGCAGCATCTCAAGGGGACAGGGGAACATTCAGTACTTC,CASSISRGQGNIQYF
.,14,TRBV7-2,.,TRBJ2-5,TGTGCCAGCAGCTTGACCCGGCCGGCGGAGACCCAGTACTTC,CASSLTRPAETQYF
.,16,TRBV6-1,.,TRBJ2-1,TGTGCCAGCAGTGAAGGGGTTCGGGTCCTTTACAATGAGCAGTTCTTC,CASSEGVRVLYNEQFF
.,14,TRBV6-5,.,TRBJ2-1,TGTGCCAGCAGTTACTCGCCTAGCAATCCTGAGCAGTTCTTC,CASSYSPSNPEQFF
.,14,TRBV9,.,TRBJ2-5,TGTGCCAGCAGCTCTCGGGACTCTCAAGAGACCCAGTACTTC,CASSSRDSQETQYF
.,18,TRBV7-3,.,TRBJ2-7,TGTGCCAGCAGCTTATTTTTAGGGCAGGAACCCTGGTTAGGGGAGCAGTACTTC,CASSLFLGQEPWLGEQYF
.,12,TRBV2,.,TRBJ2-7,TGTGCCAGCAGTGAAATTGTCTACGAGCAGTACTTC,CASSEIVYEQYF
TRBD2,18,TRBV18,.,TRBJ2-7,TGTGCCAGCTCACCAGGGGGACTAGCGGGAGAAGCGGCGTACGAGCAGTACTTC,CASSPGGLAGEAAYEQYF
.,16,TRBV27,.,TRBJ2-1,TGTGCCAGCAGTCCCCAGGTCCTCACCGGAGAGAATGAGCAGTTCTTC,CASSPQVLTGENEQFF
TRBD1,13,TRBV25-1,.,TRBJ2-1,TGTGCCAGCACGGGACAGGCCTACAATGAGCAGTTCTTC,CASTGQAYNEQFF
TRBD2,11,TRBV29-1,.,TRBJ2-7,TGCAGCGTTGGGGGAGGGGTCGAGCAGTACTTC,CSVGGGVEQYF
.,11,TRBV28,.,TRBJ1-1,TGTGCCAGCGGACTCTCCAACGTCGCTTTCTTT,CASGLSNVAFF
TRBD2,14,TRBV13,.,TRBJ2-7,TGTGCCAGCAGCAAACCGGGACTAGCGGACGAGCAGTACTTC,CASSKPGLADEQYF
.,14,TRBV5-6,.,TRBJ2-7,TGTGCCAGCAGTCATAAGAGGCAGGGCTACGAGCAGTACTTC,CASSHKRQGYEQYF
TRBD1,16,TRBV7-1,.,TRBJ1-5,TGTGCCAGCAGCTCGAGACAGGGACGGATATGGGAGCCCCAGCATTTT,CASSSRQGRIWEPQHF
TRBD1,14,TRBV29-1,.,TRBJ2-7,TGCAGCGTTGCAGGCCAGGGGGCCTCCTACGAGCAGTACTTC,CSVAGQGASYEQYF
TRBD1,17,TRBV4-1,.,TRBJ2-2,TGCGCCAGCAGCCAAGACATCCGGACAGGGTCAGGCGGGGAGCTGTTTTTT,CASSQDIRTGSGGELFF
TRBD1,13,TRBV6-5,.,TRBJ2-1,TGTGCCAGCAGACAGGGACAGTACAATGAGCAGTTCTTC,CASRQGQYNEQFF
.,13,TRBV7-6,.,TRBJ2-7,TGTGCCAGCAGCTTAGGTCCGGGCTACGAGCAGTACTTC,CASSLGPGYEQYF